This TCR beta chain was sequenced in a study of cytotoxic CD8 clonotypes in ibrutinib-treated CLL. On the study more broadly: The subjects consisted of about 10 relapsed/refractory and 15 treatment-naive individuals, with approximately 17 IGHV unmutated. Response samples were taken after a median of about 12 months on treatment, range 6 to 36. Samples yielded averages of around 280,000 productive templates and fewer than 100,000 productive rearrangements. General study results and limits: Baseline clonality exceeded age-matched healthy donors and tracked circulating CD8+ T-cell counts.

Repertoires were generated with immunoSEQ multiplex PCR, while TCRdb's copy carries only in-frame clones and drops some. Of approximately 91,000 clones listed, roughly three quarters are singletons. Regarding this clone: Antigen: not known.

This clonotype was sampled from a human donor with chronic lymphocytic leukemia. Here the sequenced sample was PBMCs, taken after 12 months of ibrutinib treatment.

The CDR3 nucleotides read TGTGCCAGTAGTGTAGTGGGTTCCGCTGAGCAGTTCTTC. It specifies CASSVVGSAEQFF. The rearrangement uses TRBV19 and TRBJ2-1; D is undetermined. The length of the CDR3 is 13 residues. The V and J ends lost 5 bases and 9 bases respectively, with 14 bases between them. The germline CDR1 and CDR2 sequences are LNHDA and SQIVND (reference sequence).